The clone carrying this T cell receptor beta chain was counted ten times or more. Antigen specificity is unknown. This specimen belongs to a study of T cells in Graves' hyperthyroidism and ophthalmopathy. The V end was cut by 4 bases, the J end by 9 bases, with 15 bases between. This CDR3 has 14 residues. The study's findings and limits: The model identified upcoming ophthalmopathy a median approximately 6.4 months ahead of onset. Appearing also in blood were most of the thyroid clonotypes expanded above 0.001.

Amplified regions were TCR beta CDR3 sequences from RNA transcripts. HTBI primers were employed in a first-round RT-PCR of the TCR CDR3. MiXCR, run by TCRdb on the multiplex PCR reads, gives a single entry per CDR3 protein. The table records about 52,000 distinct CDR3 sequences, less than 60% of them present only once. The study excluded patients with uncontrolled infection, other autoimmune disease, pregnancy or lactation. Diagnosis rested on symptoms, serum thyroxine and TRAb, thyroid ultrasound, and orbital computed tomography. This TCR came from a woman in her 50s with Graves' ophthalmopathy. The sequencing sample was made of blood. This chain uses TRBV12-3 or TRBV12-4 with TRBJ2-2; D is possibly TRBD2 (6 bases). CDR3 sequence: CASSSRRGRRELFF. In nucleotides, the CDR3 is TGTGCCAGCAGTTCTCGGCGGGGTCGGCGGGAGCTGTTTTTT.